In its sample, the clone carrying this T cell receptor (beta chain) was seen many times. As yet, its antigen is unknown. The sample originates from a study of T-cell reconstitution after alpha-beta-depleted transplantation in children. Study findings and constraints: Several hundred graft clones that had expanded were reportedly the source of alpha-beta T cells about two months after transplant. Newly produced T cells mostly provided counts and TCRbeta diversity after one year, as hyperexpanded clones declined. Elevated TCRbeta diversity at day 60 was traced, in some patients, to surviving recipient T cells and thymic progenitors.

Germline V gives CDR1 LNHNV, CDR2 YYDKDF (reference sequence). With V trimmed by 0 bases and J by 2 bases, 5 bases remained unmatched. The CDR3 is 16 amino acids. Preparation of the TCRbeta library used unique molecular identifiers. TCRdb reprocessed the PCR reads via MiXCR and lists one record per CDR3 protein. The table lists tens of thousands of distinct CDR3 sequences, 5.5% to 7% of them singletons. The source of this sequence is a child under two years old who had a stem cell transplant for acute myeloid leukemia, so the T cells may come from the graft donor. The sequences come from peripheral blood, collected 60 days after TCRalphabeta/CD19-depleted stem cell transplant. V usage is TRBV15 and J usage is TRBJ2-7, with 9 bases identical to TRBD1. The CDR3 region is CATSRDRGTGTYEQYF. The CDR3 nucleotides read TGTGCCACCAGCAGAGATAGGGGGACAGGGACCTACGAGCAGTACTTC.